The 11 T cell receptor beta chains given below trace back to one sample, sequenced in a study of blood T cell repertoires in COVID-19. Clones were read by immunoSEQ multiplex PCR, and TCRdb kept only the in-frame ones, dropping some. In the table there are under 200,000 clones, 90% of which are singletons. The material sequenced was peripheral blood. Receptors were obtained from a man in his fifties or sixties with acute or convalescent COVID-19.

This chain links TRBV29-1 with TRBJ1-1; 7 bases are a match to TRBD1. Germline CDR1 reads SQVTM; CDR2 reads ANQGSEA. The CDR3 is made up of 13 amino acids. Trimming at V came to 6 bases and at J to 1 base, leaving 5 bases not matched to a gene. The CDR3: CSVTGQPNTEAFF. The CDR3 DNA reads as TGCAGCGTAACGGGACAGCCGAACACTGAAGCTTTCTTT.

The chain joins TRBV28 to TRBJ1-5; no clear D gene. The V gene lost 6 bases and the J gene lost 4 bases, with 10 bases spanning the gap. This CDR3 is 13 amino acids long. CDR1 is MDHEN, CDR2 SYDVKM, per germline. CDR3 in DNA: TGTGCCAGCAGCGCCCTAATAAATCAGCCCCAGCATTTT. The encoded protein is CASSALINQPQHF.

The rearrangement joins TRBV5-1 to TRBJ2-7, with TRBD1 matching over 9 bases. This CDR3 has 15 residues. V lost 0 bases to trimming and J lost 5 bases; unmatched junction nucleotides: 6. Germline-derived CDR1 and CDR2 are SGHRS and YFSETQ. CDR3 DNA: TGCGCCAGCAGCTTGGGGGACAGGGTTTCCCACGAGCAGTACTTC. Residues: CASSLGDRVSHEQYF.

This chain joins TRBV28 and TRBJ2-7; a possible D gene is TRBD2 (5 bases). The CDR3 sequence is 13 residues long. The V end lost 2 bases, the J end lost 7 bases, and 12 bases lay between the germline ends. Germline V CDR1 and CDR2: MDHEN, SYDVKM. CDR3 nucleotides: TGTGCCAGCAGTTTAGCCCAAACGGGGGAGCAGTACTTC. Amino acids: CASSLAQTGEQYF.

This rearrangement joins TRBV9 to TRBJ2-1; 12 bases align to TRBD2. Germline CDR1 reads SGDLS; CDR2 reads YYNGEE. CDR3 size: 17 residues. With V trimmed by 4 bases and J by 8 bases, 13 bases remained unmatched. CDR3 bases: TGTGCCAGCAGCCCAAGAGAGACTAGCGGGAGTTGGGATGAGCAGTTCTTC. Protein product: CASSPRETSGSWDEQFF.

The chain recombines TRBV7-2 with TRBJ1-1, with a weak D call TRBD1 (6 bases). Trimming left V 3 bases short and J 5 bases short, with 13 bases between. CDR3 length equals 14 residues. The germline V gene has CDR1 SGHTA and CDR2 FQGNSA. The CDR3: CASSFKTGTTEAFF. The CDR3 DNA reads TGTGCCAGCAGCTTTAAAACCGGGACAACTGAAGCTTTCTTT.

This sequence joins TRBV27 and TRBJ2-7; D might be TRBD2 (6 bases). The CDR3 contains 14 residues. V lost 6 bases and J lost 0, with 12 bases in between. CDR1 MNHEY and CDR2 SMNVEV come from the germline V gene (reference sequence). The CDR3 region has the DNA TGTGCCAGCAGACCTAGCGCCCTCTCCTACGAGCAGTACTTC. This sequence encodes CASRPSALSYEQYF.

This clone appeared a single time. This chain links TRBV9 with TRBJ2-5; D may be TRBD1 (6 bases). This CDR3 region has 14 residues. The germline CDR1 and CDR2 sequences are SGDLS and YYNGEE. V shed 4 bases and J shed 0 bases, with 10 bases lying between them. CDR3 DNA: TGTGCCAGCAGCTCCCAGGGGAACCAAGAGACCCAGTACTTC. Protein sequence: CASSSQGNQETQYF. The whole variable domain, remainder taken from reference TRBV9 and TRBJ2-5, is DSGVTQTPKHLITATGQRVTLRCSPRSGDLSVYWYQQSLDQGLQFLIQYYNGEERAKGNILERFSAQQFPDLHSELNLSSLELGDSALYFCASSSQGNQETQYFGPGTRLLVL.

V and J are TRBV19 and TRBJ1-1; possible D gene TRBD1, 6 bases. Germline V gene data show CDR1 as LNHDA and CDR2 as SQIVND (reference sequence). Trimming shortened V by 6 bases and J by 1 base, and 9 bases separated the two germline ends. This CDR3 spans 13 amino acids. The CDR3 DNA sequence: TGTGCCAGTAGGGACAGACCGAACACTGAAGCTTTCTTT. This sequence encodes CASRDRPNTEAFF.

The chain has TRBV7-8 and TRBJ2-5; tentatively, D is TRBD1 (5 bases). V was cut by 2 bases and J by 1 base, with 14 bases left in between. The CDR3 contains 16 residues. Germline CDR1 SGHVS, CDR2 FQNEAQ. The CDR3 protein is CASSLRMGQSQETQYF. CDR3 DNA sequence: TGTGCCAGCAGCTTAAGGATGGGGCAGTCCCAAGAGACCCAGTACTTC.

CDR3 amino acids: CASSHQTGDGAGNTIYF. DNA for the CDR3: TGTGCCAGCAGCCACCAAACAGGGGACGGGGCTGGAAACACCATATATTTT. The V and J genes are TRBV4-2 and TRBJ1-3; 7 positions match TRBD1. The CDR3 covers 17 residues. Germline lookup yields CDR1 LGHNA and CDR2 YNFKEQ. Trimming took 3 bases from V and 2 from J; bases not matched to a gene: 10.